This T cell receptor beta chain was sequenced during a study of blood T cell repertoires in COVID-19. After removal of 0 bases from V and 5 bases from J, the junction contained 4 bases not matched to a gene. The germline V gene has CDR1 GTSNPN and CDR2 SVGIG (reference sequence). CDR3 size: 15 residues. Assay: immunoSEQ multiplex PCR; the TCRdb copy retains only in-frame clones and omits some. The profile shows under 250,000 clones, around 86% of them singletons. This clone turned up a few times. This sequence was found in a man between 45 and 60 years old with COVID-19, enrolled during active disease. Sequencing was done on a sample of peripheral blood. V usage is TRBV30 and J usage is TRBJ2-2, with 9 bases matching TRBD1. The CDR3 spells CAWSVQDRGTGELFF. The CDR3 DNA follows: TGTGCCTGGAGTGTACAGGACAGGGGAACCGGGGAGCTGTTTTTT.